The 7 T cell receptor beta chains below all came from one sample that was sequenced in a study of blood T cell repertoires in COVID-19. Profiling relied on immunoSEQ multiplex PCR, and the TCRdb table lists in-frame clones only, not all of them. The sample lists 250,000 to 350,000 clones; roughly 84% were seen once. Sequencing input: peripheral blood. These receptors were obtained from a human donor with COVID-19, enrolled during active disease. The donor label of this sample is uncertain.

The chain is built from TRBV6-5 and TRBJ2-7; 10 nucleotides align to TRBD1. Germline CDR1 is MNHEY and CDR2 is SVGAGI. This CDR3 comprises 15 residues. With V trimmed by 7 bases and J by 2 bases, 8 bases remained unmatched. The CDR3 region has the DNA TGTGCCAGCACTATATTTGGGACAGGGGCCTACGAGCAGTACTTC. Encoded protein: CASTIFGTGAYEQYF.

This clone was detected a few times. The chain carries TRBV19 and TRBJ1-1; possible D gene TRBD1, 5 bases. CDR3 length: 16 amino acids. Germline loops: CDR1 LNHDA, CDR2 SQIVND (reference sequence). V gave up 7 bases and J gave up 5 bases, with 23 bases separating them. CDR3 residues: CASNKPTPGAVTEAFF. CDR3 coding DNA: TGTGCCAGTAATAAACCGACACCTGGGGCGGTAACTGAAGCTTTCTTT. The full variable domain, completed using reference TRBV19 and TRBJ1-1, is DGGITQSPKYLFRKEGQNVTLSCEQNLNHDAMYWYRQDPGQGLRLIYYSQIVNDFQKGDIAEGYSVSREKKESFPLTVTSAQKNPTAFYLCASNKPTPGAVTEAFFGQGTRLTVV.

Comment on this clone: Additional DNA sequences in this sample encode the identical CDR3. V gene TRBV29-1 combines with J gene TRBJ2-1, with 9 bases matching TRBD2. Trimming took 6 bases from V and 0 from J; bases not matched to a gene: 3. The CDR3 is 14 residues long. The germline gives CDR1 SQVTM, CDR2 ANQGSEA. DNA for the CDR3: TGCAGCGTCAGCGGGGGGAGCTCCTACAATGAGCAGTTCTTC. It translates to CSVSGGSSYNEQFF.

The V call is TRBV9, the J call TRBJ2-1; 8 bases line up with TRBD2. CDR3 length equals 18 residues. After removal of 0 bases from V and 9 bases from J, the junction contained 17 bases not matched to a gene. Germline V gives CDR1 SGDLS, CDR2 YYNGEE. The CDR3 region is CASSVEIRGEREWGEQFF. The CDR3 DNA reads TGTGCCAGCAGCGTAGAAATAAGAGGAGAGCGGGAGTGGGGTGAGCAGTTCTTC.

The CDR3 reads CASTLTGVREKLFF. Written as DNA, the CDR3 is TGTGCCAGCACCCTGACAGGGGTGAGGGAAAAACTGTTTTTT. The V gene is TRBV11-2, the J gene TRBJ1-4; 8 bases are shared with TRBD1. Trimming cost V 7 bases and J 8 bases; bases outside gene matches: 9. The germline gives CDR1 SGHAT, CDR2 FQNNGV. The CDR3 spans 14 residues.

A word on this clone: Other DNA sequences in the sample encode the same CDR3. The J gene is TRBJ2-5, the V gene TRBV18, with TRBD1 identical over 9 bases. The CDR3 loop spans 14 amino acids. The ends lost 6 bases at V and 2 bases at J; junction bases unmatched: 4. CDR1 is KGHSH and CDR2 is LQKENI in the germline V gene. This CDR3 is CASSPGTGQETQYF. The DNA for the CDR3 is TGTGCCAGCTCGCCCGGGACAGGGCAAGAGACCCAGTACTTC.

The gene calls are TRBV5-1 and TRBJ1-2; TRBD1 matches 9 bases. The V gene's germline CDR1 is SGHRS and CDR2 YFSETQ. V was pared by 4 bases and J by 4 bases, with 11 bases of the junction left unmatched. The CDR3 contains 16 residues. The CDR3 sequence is CASSPGGQGEVYGYTF. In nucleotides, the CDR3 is TGCGCCAGCAGCCCTGGGGGACAGGGCGAGGTCTATGGCTACACCTTC.